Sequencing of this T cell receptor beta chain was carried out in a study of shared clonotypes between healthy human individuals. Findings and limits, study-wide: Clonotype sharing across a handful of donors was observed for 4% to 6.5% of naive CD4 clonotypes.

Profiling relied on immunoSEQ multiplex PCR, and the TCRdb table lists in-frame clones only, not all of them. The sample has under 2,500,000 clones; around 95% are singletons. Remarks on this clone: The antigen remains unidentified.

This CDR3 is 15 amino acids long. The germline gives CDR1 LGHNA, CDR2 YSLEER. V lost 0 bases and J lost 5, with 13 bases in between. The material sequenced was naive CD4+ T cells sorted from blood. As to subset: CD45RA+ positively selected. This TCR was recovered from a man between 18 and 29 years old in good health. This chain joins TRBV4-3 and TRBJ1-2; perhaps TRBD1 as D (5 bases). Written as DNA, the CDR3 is TGCGCCAGCAGCCAAGAGCTCGGGACTGATTATGGCTACACCTTC. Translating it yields CASSQELGTDYGYTF.